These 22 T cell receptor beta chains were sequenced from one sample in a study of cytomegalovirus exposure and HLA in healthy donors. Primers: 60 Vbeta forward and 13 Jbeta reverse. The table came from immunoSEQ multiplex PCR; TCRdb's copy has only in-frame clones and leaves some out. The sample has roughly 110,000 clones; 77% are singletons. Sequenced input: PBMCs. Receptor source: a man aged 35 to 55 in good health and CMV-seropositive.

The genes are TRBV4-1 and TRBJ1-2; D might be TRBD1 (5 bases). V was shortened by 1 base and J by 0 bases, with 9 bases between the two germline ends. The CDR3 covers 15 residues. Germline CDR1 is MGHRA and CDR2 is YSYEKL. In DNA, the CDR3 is TGCGCCAGCAGCCAAGTTGGGGACTCTAACTATGGCTACACCTTC. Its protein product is CASSQVGDSNYGYTF.

The CDR3 region is CASSLTGTNTGELFF. CDR3 coding DNA: TGCGCCAGCAGCTTGACAGGAACGAACACCGGGGAGCTGTTTTTT. J is TRBJ2-2 and V is TRBV5-1; tentatively, D is TRBD1 (5 bases). The germline V and J ends were trimmed by 1 base and 0 bases, with 7 bases remaining between them. The germline CDR1 and CDR2 sequences are SGHRS and YFSETQ. The CDR3 extends over 15 amino acids.

CDR3 DNA: TGTGCCAGCAGTTTCAAGGCCAGGTCCTATAATTCACCCCTCCACTTT. Protein sequence: CASSFKARSYNSPLHF. The gene calls are TRBV27 and TRBJ1-6, with no clear D. Germline-derived CDR1 and CDR2 are MNHEY and SMNVEV (reference sequence). The CDR3 has 16 residues. Trimming left V 3 bases short and J 1 base short, with 10 bases between.

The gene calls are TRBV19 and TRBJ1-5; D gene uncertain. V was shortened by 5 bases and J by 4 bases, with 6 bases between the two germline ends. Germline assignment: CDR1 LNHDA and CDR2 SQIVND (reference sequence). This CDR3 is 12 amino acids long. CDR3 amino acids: CASSEINQPQHF. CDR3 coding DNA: TGTGCCAGTAGTGAGATAAATCAGCCCCAGCATTTT.

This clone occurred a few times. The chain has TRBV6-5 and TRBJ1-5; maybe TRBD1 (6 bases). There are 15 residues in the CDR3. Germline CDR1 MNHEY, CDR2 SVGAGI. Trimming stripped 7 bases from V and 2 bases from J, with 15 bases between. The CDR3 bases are TGTGCCAGCACCGAAGGGGGTGTCGGCAATCAGCCCCAGCATTTT. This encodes CASTEGGVGNQPQHF.

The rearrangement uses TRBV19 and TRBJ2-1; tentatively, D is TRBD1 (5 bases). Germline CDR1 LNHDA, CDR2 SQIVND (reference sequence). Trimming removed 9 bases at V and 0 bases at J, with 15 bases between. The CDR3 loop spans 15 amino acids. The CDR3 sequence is CASQETGSSYNEQFF. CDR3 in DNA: TGTGCCAGCCAAGAAACAGGTAGCTCCTACAATGAGCAGTTCTTC. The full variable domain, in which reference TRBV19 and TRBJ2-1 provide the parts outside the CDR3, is DGGITQSPKYLFRKEGQNVTLSCEQNLNHDAMYWYRQDPGQGLRLIYYSQIVNDFQKGDIAEGYSVSREKKESFPLTVTSAQKNPTAFYLCASQETGSSYNEQFFGPGTRLTVL.

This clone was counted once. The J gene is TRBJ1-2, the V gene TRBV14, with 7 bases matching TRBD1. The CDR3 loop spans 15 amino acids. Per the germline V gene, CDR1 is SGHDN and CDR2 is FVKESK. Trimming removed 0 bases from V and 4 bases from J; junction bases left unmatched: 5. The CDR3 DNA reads TGTGCCAGCAGCCAAGACGGGACAGCGGGCTATGGCTACACCTTC. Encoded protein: CASSQDGTAGYGYTF.

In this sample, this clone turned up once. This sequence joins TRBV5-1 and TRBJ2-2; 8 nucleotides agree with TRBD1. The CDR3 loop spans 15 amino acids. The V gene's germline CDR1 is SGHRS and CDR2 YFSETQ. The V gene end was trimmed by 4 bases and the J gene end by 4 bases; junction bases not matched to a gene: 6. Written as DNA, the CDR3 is TGCGCCAGCAGCCCAGGGGGCTATAGCACCGGGGAGCTGTTTTTT. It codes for CASSPGGYSTGELFF. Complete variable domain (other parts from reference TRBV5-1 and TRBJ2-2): KAGVTQTPRYLIKTRGQQVTLSCSPISGHRSVSWYQQTPGQGLQFLFEYFSETQRNKGNFPGRFSGRQFSNSRSEMNVSTLELGDSALYLCASSPGGYSTGELFFGEGSRLTVL.

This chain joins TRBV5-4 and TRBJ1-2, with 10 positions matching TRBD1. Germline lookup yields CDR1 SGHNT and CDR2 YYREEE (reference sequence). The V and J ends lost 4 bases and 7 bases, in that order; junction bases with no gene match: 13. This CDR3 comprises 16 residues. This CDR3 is CASSLLWRQGAFGYTF. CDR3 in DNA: TGTGCCAGCAGCCTCCTGTGGAGACAGGGGGCGTTTGGCTACACCTTC.

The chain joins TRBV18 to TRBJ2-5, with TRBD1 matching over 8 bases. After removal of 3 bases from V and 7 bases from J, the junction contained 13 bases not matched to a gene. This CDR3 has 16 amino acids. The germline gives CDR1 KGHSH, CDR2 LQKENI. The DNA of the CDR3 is TGTGCCAGCTCACCTCTCGACAGGGGTTCACTTTCGACCCAGTACTTC. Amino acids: CASSPLDRGSLSTQYF. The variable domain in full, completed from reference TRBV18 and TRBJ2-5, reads NAGVMQNPRHLVRRRGQEARLRCSPMKGHSHVYWYRQLPEEGLKFMVYLQKENIIDESGMPKERFSAEFPKEGPSILRIQQVVRGDSAAYFCASSPLDRGSLSTQYFGPGTRLLVL.

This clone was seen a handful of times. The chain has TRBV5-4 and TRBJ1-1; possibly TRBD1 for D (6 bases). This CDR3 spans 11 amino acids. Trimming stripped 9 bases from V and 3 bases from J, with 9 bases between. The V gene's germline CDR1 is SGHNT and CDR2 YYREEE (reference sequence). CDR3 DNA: TGTGCCAACCAGGGGTACACTGAAGCTTTCTTT. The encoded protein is CANQGYTEAFF.

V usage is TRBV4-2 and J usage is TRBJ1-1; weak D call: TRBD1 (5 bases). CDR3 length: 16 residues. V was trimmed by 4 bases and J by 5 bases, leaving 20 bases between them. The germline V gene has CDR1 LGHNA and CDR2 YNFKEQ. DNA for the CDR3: TGTGCCAGCAGCCGCGCTAACCGGGGGGGGTGGACTGAAGCTTTCTTT. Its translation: CASSRANRGGWTEAFF.

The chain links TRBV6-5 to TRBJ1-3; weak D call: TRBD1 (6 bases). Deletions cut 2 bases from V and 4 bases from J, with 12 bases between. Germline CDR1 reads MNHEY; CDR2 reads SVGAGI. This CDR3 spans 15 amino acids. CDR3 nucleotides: TGTGCCAGCAGTTACACCTACGGACAGGGAAACACCATATATTTT. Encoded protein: CASSYTYGQGNTIYF.

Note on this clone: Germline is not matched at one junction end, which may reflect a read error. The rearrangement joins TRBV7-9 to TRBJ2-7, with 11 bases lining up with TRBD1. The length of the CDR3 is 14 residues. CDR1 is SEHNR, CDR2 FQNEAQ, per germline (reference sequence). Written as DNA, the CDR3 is TGTTCCAGCAGCTCCGGACAGGGGGCTAGCGAGCAGTACTTC. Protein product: CSSSSGQGASEQYF.

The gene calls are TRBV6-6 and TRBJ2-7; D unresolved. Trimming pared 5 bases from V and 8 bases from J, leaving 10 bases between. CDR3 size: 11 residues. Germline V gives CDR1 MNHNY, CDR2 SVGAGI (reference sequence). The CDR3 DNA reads TGTGCCAGCAGTGATATGGAGCAGCAGTACTTC. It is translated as CASSDMEQQYF.

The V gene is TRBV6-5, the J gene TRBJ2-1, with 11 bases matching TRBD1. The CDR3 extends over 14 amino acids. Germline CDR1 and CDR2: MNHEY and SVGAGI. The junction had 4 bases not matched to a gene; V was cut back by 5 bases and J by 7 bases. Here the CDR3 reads CASSQDRGQNEQFF. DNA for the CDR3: TGTGCCAGCAGTCAGGACAGGGGGCAAAATGAGCAGTTCTTC.

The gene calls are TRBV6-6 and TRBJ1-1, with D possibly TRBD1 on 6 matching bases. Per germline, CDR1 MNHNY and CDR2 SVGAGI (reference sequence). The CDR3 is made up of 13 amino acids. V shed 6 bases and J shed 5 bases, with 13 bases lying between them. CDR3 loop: CASRNREVTEAFF. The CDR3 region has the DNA TGTGCCAGCAGAAACAGGGAAGTGACTGAAGCTTTCTTT.

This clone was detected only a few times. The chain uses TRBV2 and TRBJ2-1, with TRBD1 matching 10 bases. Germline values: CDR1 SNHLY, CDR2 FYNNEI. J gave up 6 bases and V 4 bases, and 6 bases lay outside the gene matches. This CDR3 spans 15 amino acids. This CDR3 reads CASSGGTGVGNEQFF. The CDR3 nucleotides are TGTGCCAGCAGTGGTGGGACAGGGGTAGGCAATGAGCAGTTCTTC.

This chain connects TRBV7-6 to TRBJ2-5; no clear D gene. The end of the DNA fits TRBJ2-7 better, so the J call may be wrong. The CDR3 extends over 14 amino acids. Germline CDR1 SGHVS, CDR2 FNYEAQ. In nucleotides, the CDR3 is TGTGCCAGCAGCTTCAACCCAAGCCTGTCCGAGCAGTACTTC. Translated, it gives CASSFNPSLSEQYF.

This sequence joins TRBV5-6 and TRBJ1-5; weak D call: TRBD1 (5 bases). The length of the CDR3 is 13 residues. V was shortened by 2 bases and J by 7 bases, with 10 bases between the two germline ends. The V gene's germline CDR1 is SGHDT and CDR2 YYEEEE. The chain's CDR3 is CASSFGGDQPQHF. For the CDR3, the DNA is TGTGCCAGCAGCTTCGGGGGGGACCAGCCCCAGCATTTT.

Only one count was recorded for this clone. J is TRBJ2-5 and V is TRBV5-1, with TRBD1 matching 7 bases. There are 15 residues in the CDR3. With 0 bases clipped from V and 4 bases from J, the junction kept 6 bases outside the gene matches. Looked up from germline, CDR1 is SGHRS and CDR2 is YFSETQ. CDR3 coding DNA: TGCGCCAGCAGCTTGGTACAGGGGAATGGAGAGACCCAGTACTTC. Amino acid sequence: CASSLVQGNGETQYF.

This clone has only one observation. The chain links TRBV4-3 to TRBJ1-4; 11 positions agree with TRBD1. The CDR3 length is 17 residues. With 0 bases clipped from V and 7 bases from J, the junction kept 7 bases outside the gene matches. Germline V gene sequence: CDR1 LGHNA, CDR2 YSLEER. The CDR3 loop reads CASSQDPPGQGVEKLFF. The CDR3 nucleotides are TGCGCCAGCAGCCAAGATCCTCCGGGACAGGGGGTTGAAAAACTGTTTTTT.